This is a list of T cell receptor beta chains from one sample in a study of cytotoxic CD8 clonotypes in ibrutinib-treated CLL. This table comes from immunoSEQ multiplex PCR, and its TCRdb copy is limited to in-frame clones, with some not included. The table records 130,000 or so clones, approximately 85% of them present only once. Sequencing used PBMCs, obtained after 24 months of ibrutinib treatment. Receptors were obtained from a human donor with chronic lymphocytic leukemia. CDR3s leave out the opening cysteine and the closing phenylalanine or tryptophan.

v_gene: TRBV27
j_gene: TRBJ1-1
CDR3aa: ASSALTGSNTEAF

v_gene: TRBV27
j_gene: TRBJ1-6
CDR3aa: ASSLYLNSPLH

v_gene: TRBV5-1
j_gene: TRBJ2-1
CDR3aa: ASKPLAGGPSGEQF

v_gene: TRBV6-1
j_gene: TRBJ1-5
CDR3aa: ASSDATRGGKPQH

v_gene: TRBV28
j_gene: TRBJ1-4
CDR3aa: ASSSWDVLEKLF

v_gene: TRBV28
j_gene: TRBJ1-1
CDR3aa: ASRPGTITEAF

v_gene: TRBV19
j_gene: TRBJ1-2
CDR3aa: ASTEIAAGPKGYT

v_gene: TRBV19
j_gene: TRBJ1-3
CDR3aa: ASSTLPGTGFGNTIY

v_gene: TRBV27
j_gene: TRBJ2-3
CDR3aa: ASSFPGRTQY

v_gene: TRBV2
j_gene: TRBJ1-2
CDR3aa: ASSLNGQSYGYT